This T cell receptor (beta chain) was sequenced for a study of identical twins. General study findings and limits: Possibly, invariant MAIT and iNKT cells partly confounded zero-insertion analyses.

cDNA molecules carried unique molecular identifiers, and template switching added a universal primer site. MiXCR, applied by TCRdb to the 5' RACE reads, yields one record per CDR3 protein. The sample has around 1.7 million distinct CDR3 sequences; under 35% are singletons. The sample holds one count of this clonotype. Its antigen is still unknown. Its ends do not fully match the called genes, so a read error is possible. All donors were healthy Caucasians. The CDR3 covers 17 residues. Germline V gene lookup returns CDR1 SGHTA and CDR2 FQGNSA. This chain joins TRBV7-2 and TRBJ2-1; the match to TRBD2 covers 13 bases. The sequenced sample was cord blood. The receptor was isolated from a newborn girl in good health. Here the CDR3 reads CASSLTSGRASYDEQFF. CDR3 bases: TGTGCCAGCAGCTTAACTAGCGGGAGGGCTAGCTACGATGAGCAGTTCTTC.